The source of this T cell receptor beta chain is a study of T-cell memory formation after mild COVID-19. Study summary: Across donors, TCR clusters were largely donor specific. Study observations and caveats: CD4/CD8 balance characterized clones contracting day 15 to 85, and CD4+ skew characterized later expanders.

Constant-segment primers and 5'RACE yielded cDNA libraries for TCR alpha and TCR beta, each carrying sample barcodes and UMIs. TCRdb re-derived calls from the 5' RACE reads in MiXCR, one entry per CDR3 protein. The repertoire has around 250,000 distinct CDR3 sequences, approximately 9% of them found once; the top ten carry under 25%. J lost 5 bases, V lost 5 bases, and 10 bases had no gene match. Germline CDR1 and CDR2: SGHRS and YFSETQ. This CDR3 is built from 15 residues. A few counts support this clonotype. Its specificity is not known. Sequencing was done on a sample of PBMCs or a T cell subset sorted from them (not recorded which). V is TRBV5-1 and J is TRBJ2-1; TRBD2 agrees at 7 bases. This receptor was identified in a man between 18 and 29 years old who had mild COVID-19 (a few samples of this study predate the infection). Cell type and time point are not known. CDR3 in amino acids: CASRREGRLDNEQFF. The CDR3 DNA follows: TGCGCCAGCAGGAGGGAGGGGAGATTAGACAATGAGCAGTTCTTC.